Listed here is a single T cell receptor beta chain. Its antigen remains unidentified. This table comes from immunoSEQ multiplex PCR, and its TCRdb copy is limited to in-frame clones, with some not included. The data contain about 320,000 clones, just under 85% of them singletons. Germline-derived CDR1 and CDR2 are SGHAT and FQNNGV. Trimming took 3 bases from V and 6 from J, leaving 15 bases between them. The CDR3 spans 14 residues. As for treatment: around 19 received Ad26.COV2.S at low or high dose, single or two shots; several received placebo; per-sample allocation not given. The samples date from day 63 after the first vaccine or placebo injection. The vaccine delivered Wuhan-strain SARS-CoV-2 spike through an Ad26 vector. This record comes from a study of Ad26.COV2.S vaccination and SARS-CoV-2 variants. Study conclusions and caveats: For non-spike TCRs, breadth in vaccine recipients resembled that in placebo recipients. People who got the vaccine had more spike-specific TCR breadth than people who got placebo.

This sequence joins TRBV11-2 and TRBJ2-7, with D perhaps assigned TRBD1 or TRBD2 (5 bases each). The sequence was collected from a person between 18 and 65 years old who received the Ad26.COV2.S COVID-19 vaccine or a placebo. The source material was peripheral blood, sampled in a trial of Ad26.COV2.S vaccine versus placebo. The CDR3 nucleotides read TGTGCCAGCAGCTTTCTGGGACCTCCTACCGAGCAGTACTTC. It is translated as CASSFLGPPTEQYF.